This T cell receptor beta chain was identified during a study of T cells expressing NK-cell markers. Background on the study: Sequenced donors, eight in total, included seven who were HCMV-seropositive and one who was seronegative.

Per the germline V gene, CDR1 is MGHRA and CDR2 is YSYEKL. This CDR3 has 14 residues. Study-level points and caveats: Among CD8+ T cells from 5 to 7 donors, dominant NKG2C+ clonotypes accounted for about 1.0-7.0%.

Remarks on this clonotype: Its specificity is unknown.

After re-calling the 5' RACE reads, TCRdb lists one entry per CDR3 protein, DNA absent. The listing records roughly 150,000 distinct CDR3 sequences. V and J are TRBV4-1 and TRBJ1-1; TCRdb indicates TRBD1, and absent DNA this call remains unverified. The clonotype originates from a man aged 18 to 69 in good health. Material: blood T cells: a sorted CD56 or NKG2C T cell subset, CD4+ or CD8+ T cells, or bulk PBMC T cells (not recorded which). The CDR3 region is CASSQSPEGAEAFF.